This TCR beta chain was profiled in a study of cytomegalovirus exposure and HLA in healthy donors. The CDR3 loop spans 14 amino acids. Germline values: CDR1 SGHVS, CDR2 FNYEAQ. The PCR made use of 60 Vbeta and 13 Jbeta primers. Original data processing: Around 12 million of 75 million to 85 million unique TCR beta chains were shared, per a later count. Generated by immunoSEQ multiplex PCR, the TCRdb table keeps only in-frame clones and is missing some. V and J calls and clone size are copied from that table; D and trimming were computed from the DNA. Found here are approximately 160,000 clones, 65% to 85% of them singletons; the top ten hold under 9%. On this clone itself: What it recognizes is unknown. One end of the junction fails to match germline, which may point to a read error.

Study-wide findings and caveats: Specificity for CMV antigens was confirmed in vitro for three of the CMV-associated chains.

Sequencing used PBMCs. This chain uses TRBV7-6 with TRBJ2-3, with 8 bases matching TRBD1. This TCR was sampled from a woman between 40 and 50 years old in good health and CMV-seropositive. The CDR3 DNA reads TGTGCCAGCAGCTTAGGGACAGGGACAGATACGCGGTATTTT. The encoded protein is CASSLGTGTDTRYF.